Listed below are T cell receptor beta chains from one sample, sequenced in a study of long-term antiretroviral therapy in people with HIV. Assay used: immunoSEQ multiplex PCR; TCRdb lists only in-frame clones, some missing. The sample consists of more than 10,000 clones, about 87% of them appearing once. Sample: unsorted PBMCs, taken 2.1 years after starting antiretroviral therapy. The receptors here all came from a woman aged 40 to 50 with HIV. The CDR3 runs from the conserved cysteine through the conserved F or W. Each record gives: V gene, clone size, CDR3 length, J gene, D gene, CDR3 DNA, CDR3 protein. A D gene is named only where the DNA matches it firmly. Expanded clones are given a class, and other clones once, few, many or no size at all.

TRBV19,-,17,TRBJ1-6,-,TGTGCCAGTAGTATAGATCTGGGGGCGGTGAAGAATTCACCCCTCCACTTT,CASSIDLGAVKNSPLHF
TRBV27,-,16,TRBJ2-1,TRBD2,TGTGCCAGCAGTTTATCGCAGACTAGCGCTTACAATGAGCAGTTCTTC,CASSLSQTSAYNEQFF
TRBV18,-,18,TRBJ1-2,-,TGTGCCAGCTCACCCAGGACGGCCGACTACGTAGCTAACTATGGCTACACCTTC,CASSPRTADYVANYGYTF
TRBV21-1,-,14,TRBJ2-2,-,TGTGCCAGCAGCAAAGGGGGGGAGAGCGGGGAGCTGTTTTTT,CASSKGGESGELFF
TRBV6-5,-,15,TRBJ1-4,-,TGTGCCAGCAGTTACTCTAGTCCTAGGGATGAAAAACTGTTTTTT,CASSYSSPRDEKLFF
TRBV18,-,13,TRBJ2-7,-,TGTGCCAGCTCCCCCGGACGGACCTACGAGCAGTACTTC,CASSPGRTYEQYF
TRBV30,once,16,TRBJ2-1,-,TGTGCCGGTACCCCTTTTTCGGGGGTCACCTACAATGAGCAGTTCTTC,CAGTPFSGVTYNEQFF
TRBV10-3,-,14,TRBJ2-5,TRBD2,TGTGCCATCAGAAACAGCGGGGGAGGAGAGACCCAGTACTTC,CAIRNSGGGETQYF
TRBV5-1,-,14,TRBJ2-5,-,TGCGCCAGCAGCTTGCTGGGACTCCAAGAGACCCAGTACTTC,CASSLLGLQETQYF
TRBV25-1,-,16,TRBJ2-1,TRBD2,TGTGCCAGCAGTGAAGGGCCGGGGGGAGCGAACAATGAGCAGTTCTTC,CASSEGPGGANNEQFF
TRBV25-1,-,18,TRBJ1-3,-,TGTGCCAGCAGTGAAATTGGGGGGCGAATCTCCTCTGGAAACACCATATATTTT,CASSEIGGRISSGNTIYF
TRBV7-9,-,12,TRBJ2-7,-,TGTGCCAGCAGCCCGAGGAGAGACGAGCAGTACTTC,CASSPRRDEQYF
TRBV5-1,-,15,TRBJ2-7,TRBD1,TGCGCCAGCAGCTCCCCGGGACAGGGACTCTACGAGCAGTACTTC,CASSSPGQGLYEQYF
TRBV6-5,-,13,TRBJ1-1,-,TGTGCCAGCACCTGGCGGGTGGGGACTGAAGCTTTCTTT,CASTWRVGTEAFF
TRBV9,-,15,TRBJ2-5,-,TGTGCCAGCAGCGTAGCTACAGGAGCGTATGAGACCCAGTACTTC,CASSVATGAYETQYF
TRBV30,medium-sized,14,TRBJ1-1,-,TGTGCCTGGACGGAGAGTTTACCGAACACTGAAGCTTTCTTT,CAWTESLPNTEAFF
TRBV6-6,-,15,TRBJ2-5,TRBD2,TGTGCCAGCAGTTACTCGAGACTAGCGATAGAGACCCAGTACTTC,CASSYSRLAIETQYF
TRBV6-5,-,16,TRBJ2-5,TRBD2,TGTGCCAGCAGTTACTCGACTAGCGGGGAGCAAGAGACCCAGTACTTC,CASSYSTSGEQETQYF
TRBV25-1,-,15,TRBJ2-7,TRBD1,TGTGCCAGCAGTGAACCGGGACAGGGGACCTTTATGCAGTACTTC,CASSEPGQGTFMQYF
TRBV7-2,-,15,TRBJ2-1,TRBD2,TGTGCCAGCAGCTCGAACCCGGGACTACACAATGAGCAGTTCTTC,CASSSNPGLHNEQFF
TRBV5-1,-,14,TRBJ2-2,-,TGCGCCACCTCTGCGAGGGGCGACACCGGGGAGCTGTTTTTT,CATSARGDTGELFF
TRBV6-5,-,14,TRBJ1-6,-,TGTGCCAGCAGTTCGGGTGACAGGAGGTCACCCCTCCACTTT,CASSSGDRRSPLHF
TRBV5-4,-,14,TRBJ1-3,TRBD1,TGTGCCAGCAGCTTACAGGGGGCTGGAAACACCATATATTTT,CASSLQGAGNTIYF
TRBV30,-,13,TRBJ2-5,-,TGTGCCTGGATCGGGCTCCCGGGGGAGACCCAGTACTTC,CAWIGLPGETQYF
TRBV2,-,16,TRBJ2-3,-,TGTGCCAGCACCCTCTCGGCTAGCGCAGGCACAGATACGCAGTATTTT,CASTLSASAGTDTQYF
TRBV2,-,14,TRBJ2-7,TRBD2,TGTGCCAGCAGTGAGGGGGGGAGCTCCTACGAGCAGTACTTC,CASSEGGSSYEQYF
TRBV19,once,11,TRBJ2-7,-,TGTGCCAGTAGTACAGGTTACGAGCAGTACTTC,CASSTGYEQYF
TRBV30,-,13,TRBJ1-2,-,TGTGCCTGGAGTCCAGGGAGTTTCTATGGCTACACCTTC,CAWSPGSFYGYTF
TRBV30,-,12,TRBJ1-2,-,TGTGCCTGGAGCCAGTCTAACTATGGCTACACCTTC,CAWSQSNYGYTF
TRBV7-2,-,15,TRBJ1-4,-,TGTGCCAGCAGCCCCAACATGGGGGTTAGGGAAAAACTGTTTTTT,CASSPNMGVREKLFF
TRBV29-1,-,15,TRBJ2-1,TRBD2,TGCAGCGTTGAAGATTCGGGGACTAGCAGGAGTGAGCAGTTCTTC,CSVEDSGTSRSEQFF
TRBV18,-,12,TRBJ2-2,-,TGTGCCAGCTCACCTCGATCCGGGGAGCTGTTTTTT,CASSPRSGELFF
TRBV6-5,once,14,TRBJ2-7,-,TGTGCCAGTACCGAAGTGGGGCCTACCGGGGAGCAGTACTTC,CASTEVGPTGEQYF
TRBV19,-,14,TRBJ1-5,-,TGTGCCAGTAGTATGGTCAGGGCGAGACAGCCCCAGCATTTT,CASSMVRARQPQHF
TRBV7-8,-,16,TRBJ2-3,TRBD2,TGTGCCAGCAGCTTAGTGGGTAGCGGGTACACAGATACGCAGTATTTT,CASSLVGSGYTDTQYF
TRBV6-6,-,14,TRBJ1-2,-,TGTGCCAGCAGCAACCCCACCGACGTCTATGGCTACACCTTC,CASSNPTDVYGYTF
TRBV18,once,17,TRBJ1-4,-,TGTGCCAGCTCACTGAGACAGCCCATGCTAACTAATGAAAAACTGTTTTTT,CASSLRQPMLTNEKLFF
TRBV28,-,16,TRBJ2-7,-,TGTGCCAGCAGTTTATCCGGGACACTGAGCTCCTACGAGCAGTACTTC,CASSLSGTLSSYEQYF
TRBV7-9,-,13,TRBJ1-1,-,TGTGCCAGCAGCTTGAGGCCGAACACTGAAGCTTTCTTT,CASSLRPNTEAFF
TRBV7-2,-,15,TRBJ1-5,-,TGTGCCAGCAGCCCGCATGGCTATAGCAATCAGCCCCAGCATTTT,CASSPHGYSNQPQHF
TRBV12-5,-,15,TRBJ1-1,TRBD1,TGTGCTAGTGGTTTGGCCGGGACAGGGAACACTGAAGCTTTCTTT,CASGLAGTGNTEAFF
TRBV5-1,-,15,TRBJ2-2,TRBD1,TGCGCCAGCAGGTTACAGGGGGCTCGGACCGGGGAGCTGTTTTTT,CASRLQGARTGELFF
TRBV7-9,-,16,TRBJ2-2,-,TGTGCCAGCAGCCTACCCAGGACGCTAAACACCGGGGAGCTGTTTTTT,CASSLPRTLNTGELFF
TRBV5-6,-,13,TRBJ1-2,-,TGTGCCAGCAGCCCTGGACGGACCTATGGCTACACCTTC,CASSPGRTYGYTF
TRBV7-2,-,14,TRBJ2-7,-,TGTGCCAGCAGCCTAACAGGGAATTCCTACGAGCAGTACTTC,CASSLTGNSYEQYF
TRBV6-5,-,14,TRBJ1-2,TRBD1,TGTGCCAGCAGTTCCGACAGGGGTGGTAGTGGCTACACCTTC,CASSSDRGGSGYTF
TRBV5-4,-,12,TRBJ1-2,-,TGTGCCAGCAGCCCCAAGGTGGGCGGCTACACCTTC,CASSPKVGGYTF
TRBV6-5,-,14,TRBJ1-2,-,TGTGCCAGCAGTTACAGGGAGAAAGTCGCTGGCTACACCTTC,CASSYREKVAGYTF
TRBV27,-,16,TRBJ1-1,TRBD1,TGTGCCAGCAACCGGGACAGGATGTCCTTGAACACTGAAGCTTTCTTT,CASNRDRMSLNTEAFF
TRBV7-9,-,13,TRBJ1-2,TRBD1,TGTGCCAGCAGCGTACAGGGGGCGACTGGCTACACCTTC,CASSVQGATGYTF
TRBV20-1,-,11,TRBJ1-1,-,TGCAGTGCCTTAGACAGCCCTGGAGCTTTCTTT,CSALDSPGAFF
TRBV5-4,once,16,TRBJ2-1,TRBD2,TGTGCCAGCAGCTTACTAGCGGGGGGGCCGGGCAATGAGCAGTTCTTC,CASSLLAGGPGNEQFF
TRBV5-5,-,16,TRBJ2-7,-,TGTGCCAGCAGCTTGGCCCCGACAGCTACCAAACCGATTGGTTCATTC,CASSLAPTATKPIGSF
TRBV7-9,-,14,TRBJ1-4,-,TGTGCCAGCAGGGGGGGAGGGATCAATGAAAAACTGTTTTTT,CASRGGGINEKLFF